Here is one T cell receptor (beta chain) with its context. The antigen remains unidentified. V shed 3 bases and J shed 13 bases, with 14 bases lying between them. The length of the CDR3 is 12 residues. CDR1 is LGHDT and CDR2 is YNNKEL in the germline V gene (reference sequence). These data belong to a study of post-analysis software for immune sequencing data. About the research overall: Relapsing-remitting, secondary progressive and progressive-relapsing courses of multiple sclerosis were included.

cDNA libraries for TCR beta contained unique molecular identifiers. The T cell input of about 1 to 10 million gave roughly 500,000 cDNA molecules. TCRdb itself ran the PCR reads through MiXCR, one entry per CDR3 protein. Of 650,000 to 850,000 distinct CDR3 sequences listed, 46% are singletons. Findings and limits, study-wide: Controls' normalized Chao1 diversity significantly exceeded that of multiple sclerosis patients. Under the F measure, samples that were prepared in one batch clustered strongly together. In patients, about 5 TRBV segments were more frequent than in controls, with TRBV5-6, TRBV5-1 and TRBV20-1 among them.

Sequenced sample: blood. This rearrangement joins TRBV3-1 to TRBJ2-3; possible D gene TRBD2, 5 bases. This sequence was found in a girl aged 10 to 17 with multiple sclerosis. The CDR3 DNA sequence: TGTGCCAGCAGCCAGTCGACGGCCGGGGAGTATTTT. Translating gives CASSQSTAGEYF.